This TCR beta chain was sequenced during a study of cytomegalovirus exposure and HLA in healthy donors (dated by TCRdb to about 2017). Turning to the overall study: In an earlier analysis of 450 to 750 of the donors, 250 to 300 Gb of sequence data and 95 million to 130 million unique TCR beta sequences from 150 million to 200 million T cells were reported. Every repertoire in the discovery cohort had been generated on one and the same sequencing platform. The T cell repertoires of under 750 subjects were profiled by immunosequencing and related to cytomegalovirus serostatus. A later genetic analysis used genome-wide SNP genotypes for about 60% of the roughly 700 donors, treating that subset as a discovery cohort. The aim of the study was to test whether cataloging public T cell receptors could identify signatures of past pathogen exposure. A later analysis re-analyzed previously published TCR beta repertoires from roughly 690 donors and added high-resolution HLA genotyping to study TCR occurrence patterns. Roughly 5 DR-DQ haplotypes were handled as single units for association and clustering, since linkage in the cohort was strong. HLA typing included class I and class II loci at four-digit resolution. The number of typed donors differed by locus: about 620-640 for A, B, C, DRB1 and DQB1; about 520 for DQA1; some 610 for DPA1; and around 470 for DPB1. High-throughput TCR immunosequencing, statistical association of individual TCRs with disease status, and machine learning were combined to predict cytomegalovirus infection status. An earlier analysis of several hundred of the donors applied high-throughput TCR beta sequencing to assess whether each TCR beta V gene segment acted as functional or pseudogenic. Of the 300 to 500 genotyped donors, roughly 80% were placed in the genetic ancestry cluster associated with self-reported Caucasian donors. In addition to the first cohort of 650 to 800 subjects, a separate validation cohort of approximately 130 different subjects was used. Rather than drawing on any new phenotypic data, the later analysis identified candidate immune exposures from TCR beta sequences and the way those sequences occurred across donors. Among roughly 370 genotyped donors of the cohort, an average of about 240,000 unique TCR beta nucleotide sequences were sequenced per donor, roughly 20% of them non-productive. Donor age, sex, ethnicity and CMV serostatus were compiled together with the repertoire data. Approximately 330 gigabases of sequencing data and around 88 million unique TCR sequences made up an early release that covered fewer than 650 HLA-typed donors. General findings and caveats noted by the study authors: CMV serostatus was the only immune exposure information available for the cohort. Sequencing depth was assumed to be roughly uniform across donors in the presence/absence analyses, though that assumption may not hold. Because some donors lacked HLA typing at each locus, the association tests relied only on the typed subset. The earlier analysis of about 600 of the donors excluded 15 to 20 rarely observed V segments, including chromosome 9 orphons, because counts were too low. Linkage disequilibrium might explain the correlated functional status among segregating V segments, but an unknown experimental factor could not be excluded. When HLA alleles, especially DR and DQ, strongly co-occurred, attributing TCR associations to individual alleles was difficult. In a later analysis, HLA-associated TCR beta chains showed more clonal expansion and lower generation probabilities than non-associated chains that were equally common. Broadly in line with IMGT annotations, most TCR beta V segments showed up in productive rearrangements about 87% or about 30% of the time in an earlier analysis of 587 of the donors. Cytomegalovirus status was reported to be diagnosed by the classifier with high specificity and sensitivity in both the original and validation cohorts. While some public TCRs were present in many individuals, most TCR sequences turned up only very rarely across donors. The cohort was sequenced for TCR beta chains only, and without alpha or paired-chain data the features that could be detected were limited. Specific HLA alleles were associated with 15,000 to 20,000 TCR beta sequences at a false discovery rate of 0.05 in a later analysis. Compared with the approximately 710-donor mean, donors in an Asian-associated ancestry cluster had fewer N-insertions in productive TCRs, according to a later genetic analysis. A cluster of highly shared sequence variants was judged likely to represent a technical artifact of the sequencing pipeline. It was suggested by the authors that the approach could potentially be generalized to other disease states and immunological phenotypes. The study gave a list of about 170 TCR beta chains associated with cytomegalovirus. A later analysis found that most CMV-associated TCR beta chains appeared HLA-restricted, with HLA associations seemingly driven largely by CMV exposure. In vitro tests confirmed that a few of the cytomegalovirus-associated TCR beta chains recognize cytomegalovirus antigens. A further reported finding was that TCR beta sequences accurately predicted the HLA-A and HLA-B alleles for most subjects in the first cohort. A later genetic analysis associated a missense DCLRE1C variant with V-gene and J-gene trimming of TCR beta chains, and an independent cohort replicated the association. In a later analysis, several top co-occurrence clusters were reported to appear linked to parvovirus B19, influenza, CMV and Epstein-Barr virus. In a later analysis, TCR association rates were found to vary across HLA loci, with the most associated TCRs seen for DRB1 alleles and the fewest for HLA-C alleles.

The library relied on the immunoSEQ multiplex PCR assay. A mixture of 60 forward primers for TCR Vbeta segments and 13 reverse primers for TCR Jbeta segments was used in the multiplex PCR. A multiplex PCR assay on genomic DNA amplified the CDR3 region of rearranged TCR beta genes. On the Illumina HiSeq System, the amplified TCR beta libraries were sequenced as 87-base-pair reads. On the study's bioinformatics: A later analysis counted tens of millions of unique TCR beta chains across the 500 to 850 repertoires, and roughly 9.9 million of these chains were shared by at least two donors. To remove PCR and sequencing errors, raw reads were error-corrected and collapsed into unique sequences using a nearest-neighbor algorithm that merged closely related sequences. To assign V, D and J gene segments, CDR3 sequences were aligned to IMGT reference sequences. For a sequence to be retained, a match of at least six nucleotides to both a V gene segment and a J gene segment was required. A rearrangement was called productive if the CDR3 had no stop codons and remained in frame with V and J, and every other rearrangement was called non-productive. Following IMGT convention, CDR3 was defined as the stretch from the second conserved V-encoded cysteine up to the conserved J-encoded phenylalanine. The earlier analysis of some 580 of the donors excluded any sequence lacking an unambiguous match to a single V gene segment. In an earlier analysis of several hundred of the donors, V segments were called functional above 56.7% productive rearrangements and were called segregating when the between-donor standard deviation exceeded 5%. To diagnose cytomegalovirus status from the catalog of TCR beta chain sequences, a statistical classification framework was built. In a later analysis, V and J genes were assigned by comparing TCR nucleotide sequences against IMGT/GENE-DB human TR gene sequences. In a later analysis, CDR3 sequences and most-parsimonious VDJ recombination scenarios were assigned using the TCRdist pipeline. A later analysis defined each TCR beta chain by its CDR3 amino acid sequence plus V-gene family, and excluded reads lacking a unique V-gene family. To address suspected cross-contamination and a sequencing artifact, a later analysis removed 550 to 750 highly shared, low-generation-probability nucleotide sequences. A later analysis calculated a clonal expansion index for each public chain from normalized within-repertoire ranks of inferred template counts. In a later analysis, generation probabilities were computed with a VDJ recombination model fitted to out-of-frame rearrangements, and the resulting probabilities were checked against IGoR. In a later analysis, TCR-TCR, TCR-HLA and TCR-CMV co-occurrence was scored with hypergeometric tests, and a repertoire-size bias correction was applied to TCR pairs. False discovery rates were estimated in a later analysis by permuting HLA or CMV assignments 20 times. A later analysis grouped co-occurring TCRs with DBSCAN, adding TCRdist sequence similarity when clustering within HLA-allele-positive subsets. For co-occurrence clustering, repertoires with fewer than 30,000 or more than 120,000 public chains were excluded, along with four to six repertoires with anomalous nucleotide sharing. Not all clones reach the TCRdb copy of this immuneACCESS table, which keeps in-frame sequences only. Checked studies attribute under half of the gap to unresolved V genes and leave the rest unexplained. That table furnishes V, J and clone size, whereas the DNA furnished D and trimming. The sample yields some 190,000 clones; 75% to 85% were counted once. The ten largest clones add up to 2% to 3% of the sample.

A remark on this clone: There is no known antigen for this receptor. The record has no base qualities; no much larger clone is one base away.

The cohort was made up of 500 to 850 healthy bone marrow donors. At the time of sampling, all cohort members were nominally healthy, though unrecorded immune exposures were likely present. The donor tested CMV seropositive and was one of the 289 seropositive cohort members. Every donor gave a peripheral blood sample, and the peripheral blood mononuclear cells from that sample were used for TCR beta sequencing. The Qiagen DNeasy Blood Extraction Kit was used to extract genomic DNA from the blood cell samples. The clonotype comes from a woman under 40 in good health and CMV-seropositive. The specimen sequenced was PBMCs.

The CDR3 amino acid sequence is: CASSQDLRQGFNQPQHF. In nucleotides, the sequence is TGCGCCAGCAGCCAAGATCTTAGGCAGGGGTTCAATCAGCCCCAGCATTTT. The rearranged segments are TRBV4-1 and TRBJ1-5; D gene: possibly TRBD1, on 6 matching bases. CDR1 and CDR2 (MGHRA, YSYEKL) derive from the germline V gene. V is reduced by 0 bases and J by 3 bases, leaving a spacing of 15 bases between them. Its CDR3 holds 17 amino acids, cysteine through phenylalanine. Kept here is only the CDR3 DNA, which spans 51 bases and is read in frame from base 1.